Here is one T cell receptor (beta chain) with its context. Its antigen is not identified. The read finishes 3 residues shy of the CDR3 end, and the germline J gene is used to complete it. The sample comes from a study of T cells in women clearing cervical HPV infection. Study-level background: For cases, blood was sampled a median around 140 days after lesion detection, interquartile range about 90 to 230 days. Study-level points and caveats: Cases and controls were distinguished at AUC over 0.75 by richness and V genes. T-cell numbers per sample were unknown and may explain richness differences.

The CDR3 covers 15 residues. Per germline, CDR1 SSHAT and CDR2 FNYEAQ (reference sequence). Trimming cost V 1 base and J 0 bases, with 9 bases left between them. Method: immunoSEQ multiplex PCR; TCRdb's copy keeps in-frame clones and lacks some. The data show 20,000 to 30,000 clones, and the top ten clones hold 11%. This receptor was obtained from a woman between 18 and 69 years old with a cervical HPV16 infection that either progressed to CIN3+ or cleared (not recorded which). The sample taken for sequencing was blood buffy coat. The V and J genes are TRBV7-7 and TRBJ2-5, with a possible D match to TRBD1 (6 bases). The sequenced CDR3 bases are TGTGCCAGCAGCTTAGGAGGGGGTGACCAAGAGACC. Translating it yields CASSLGGGDQET. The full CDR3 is CASSLGGGDQETQYF.